A single sample gave rise to the 17 T cell receptor beta chains below, sequenced in a study of blood T cell repertoires in COVID-19. Some clones are missing from TCRdb's copy, which holds only in-frame ones; the method was immunoSEQ multiplex PCR. The table has roughly 330,000 clones, roughly nine tenths seen once. Sequenced material: peripheral blood. These receptors came from a young man who had recovered from COVID-19.

V and J are TRBV9 and TRBJ1-5; no definite D call. Germline CDR1 reads SGDLS; CDR2 reads YYNGEE. The CDR3 is 14 amino acids. V lost 4 bases to trimming and J lost 2 bases, with 10 bases between them. The chain's CDR3 is CASSQTGGNQPQHF. The CDR3 DNA sequence: TGTGCCAGCAGCCAGACCGGGGGCAATCAGCCCCAGCATTTT.

The chain uses TRBV6-6 and TRBJ2-1; weak D call: TRBD2 (5 bases). Germline V CDR1 and CDR2: MNHNY, SVGAGI (reference sequence). Between the trimmed V and J ends, which lost 2 bases and 8 bases, there was a span of 10 bases. This CDR3 spans 13 amino acids. The CDR3 sequence is CASSYVREDEQFF. As DNA, the CDR3 is TGTGCCAGCAGTTACGTCCGGGAAGATGAGCAGTTCTTC.

The chain links TRBV4-2 to TRBJ2-2; D not certain. CDR1 is LGHNA and CDR2 is YNFKEQ in the germline V gene. Trimming left V 2 bases short and J 4 bases short, with 11 bases between. This CDR3 spans 15 amino acids. The CDR3 protein is CASSQPRLGTGELFF. CDR3 sequence (DNA): TGTGCCAGCAGCCAACCTAGACTCGGCACCGGGGAGCTGTTTTTT.

V usage is TRBV2 and J usage is TRBJ1-2; D not resolved. The germline CDR1 and CDR2 sequences are SNHLY and FYNNEI. The V end was cut by 8 bases, the J end by 2 bases, with 9 bases between. CDR3 size: 12 residues. This chain's CDR3 is CASQFTNYGYTF. Here the CDR3 DNA reads TGTGCCAGCCAGTTTACGAACTATGGCTACACCTTC.

The gene calls are TRBV5-1 and TRBJ2-4; perhaps TRBD2 as D (6 bases). The CDR3 totals 14 residues. Trimming shortened V by 3 bases and J by 1 base, and 8 bases separated the two germline ends. Germline CDR1 is SGHRS and CDR2 is YFSETQ. The CDR3 DNA sequence: TGCGCCAGCAGCTGGGGGGACGCCAAAAACATTCAGTACTTC. This encodes CASSWGDAKNIQYF.

The chain couples TRBV9 to TRBJ2-3, with TRBD2 as a possible D gene (6 bases). Trimming removed 0 bases at V and 1 base at J, with 9 bases between. Germline V gene sequence: CDR1 SGDLS, CDR2 YYNGEE. The CDR3 is 15 amino acids. CDR3 sequence (DNA): TGTGCCAGCAGCGTAGTGGGGGAGGGCACAGATACGCAGTATTTT. Protein: CASSVVGEGTDTQYF.

V gene TRBV2 combines with J gene TRBJ2-7, with TRBD2 matching over 10 bases. The CDR3 extends over 15 amino acids. The germline CDR1 and CDR2 sequences are SNHLY and FYNNEI. V shed 3 bases and J 4 bases; nucleotides not matched to a gene: 6. The CDR3 DNA reads TGTGCCAGCAGTGAGAGGACTAGCGGAGCATACGAGCAGTACTTC. This codes for CASSERTSGAYEQYF.

This chain joins TRBV5-8 and TRBJ2-7; D not resolved. Germline V lookup: CDR1 SGHTS, CDR2 YDEGEE. This CDR3 is 10 amino acids long. The V end was cut by 7 bases, the J end by 7 bases, with 9 bases between. The CDR3 DNA is TGTGCCAGCCAGGTGGAAGAGCAGTACTTC. Amino acids: CASQVEEQYF. Combining the CDR3 with reference TRBV5-8 and TRBJ2-7 gives the whole variable domain EAGVTQSPTHLIKTRGQQATLRCSPISGHTSVYWYQQALGLGLQFLLWYDEGEERNRGNFPPRFSGRQFPNYSSELNVNALELEDSALYLCASQVEEQYFGPGTRLTVT.

The V gene is TRBV29-1, the J gene TRBJ2-7; 8 bases are a match to TRBD1. The V gene end was trimmed by 5 bases and the J gene end by 3 bases; junction bases not matched to a gene: 6. This CDR3 is 13 amino acids long. Germline assignment: CDR1 SQVTM and CDR2 ANQGSEA. The CDR3 DNA reads TGCAGCGTTCTCCCTGACAGGGGCTACGAGCAGTACTTC. This sequence encodes CSVLPDRGYEQYF.

The rearrangement uses TRBV19 and TRBJ1-5; no definite D call. Germline V lookup: CDR1 LNHDA, CDR2 SQIVND (reference sequence). The V end lost 5 bases, the J end lost 2 bases, and 13 bases lay between the germline ends. CDR3 length: 15 residues. Written as DNA, the CDR3 is TGTGCCAGTAGTGTGGGCGGGGTTGGCAATCAGCCCCAGCATTTT. Protein product: CASSVGGVGNQPQHF.

The chain recombines TRBV5-1 with TRBJ1-2, with TRBD1 identical over 9 bases. Germline CDR1 reads SGHRS; CDR2 reads YFSETQ. Trimming took 4 bases from V and 8 from J; bases not matched to a gene: 6. The CDR3 has 13 amino acids. The CDR3 region has the DNA TGCGCCAGCAGCGATGGGACAGGGCTAGGCTACACCTTC. Translating gives CASSDGTGLGYTF. The entire variable domain, with the rest obtained from reference TRBV5-1 and TRBJ1-2, is as follows: KAGVTQTPRYLIKTRGQQVTLSCSPISGHRSVSWYQQTPGQGLQFLFEYFSETQRNKGNFPGRFSGRQFSNSRSEMNVSTLELGDSALYLCASSDGTGLGYTFGSGTRLTVV.

The chain joins TRBV4-1 to TRBJ1-1; possible D gene TRBD1, 5 bases. There are 17 residues in the CDR3. Germline V CDR1 and CDR2: MGHRA, YSYEKL. The V gene lost 0 bases and the J gene lost 1 base, with 15 bases spanning the gap. CDR3 nucleotide sequence: TGCGCCAGCAGCCAAGATTACGGGGGGGTTGGGAACACTGAAGCTTTCTTT. Translating it yields CASSQDYGGVGNTEAFF.

The chain links TRBV4-2 to TRBJ1-1; D gene ambiguous. The V and J ends lost 1 base and 3 bases respectively, with 6 bases between them. CDR1 and CDR2 (germline): LGHNA, YNFKEQ. The CDR3 length is 13 residues. The chain's CDR3 is CASSQVEDTEAFF. As DNA, the CDR3 is TGTGCCAGCAGCCAAGTTGAGGACACTGAAGCTTTCTTT.

V and J are TRBV13 and TRBJ2-1; D gene ambiguous. Per the germline V gene, CDR1 is PRHDT and CDR2 is FYEKMQ (reference sequence). This CDR3 region has 15 residues. The V and J ends lost 2 bases and 0 bases respectively, with 8 bases between them. The CDR3 protein is CASSLRLVSYNEQFF. CDR3 nucleotide sequence: TGTGCCAGCAGCTTAAGGCTAGTCTCCTACAATGAGCAGTTCTTC. The variable domain in full, with the rest retrieved from reference TRBV13 and TRBJ2-1, is AAGVIQSPRHLIKEKRETATLKCYPIPRHDTVYWYQQGPGQDPQFLISFYEKMQSDKGSIPDRFSAQQFSDYHSELNMSSLELGDSALYFCASSLRLVSYNEQFFGPGTRLTVL.

This chain links TRBV13 with TRBJ2-2; 10 nucleotides align to TRBD1. V trimming: 11 bases; J trimming: 6 bases; junction bases outside the gene matches: 6. This CDR3 is built from 13 residues. Germline-derived CDR1 and CDR2 are PRHDT and FYEKMQ (reference sequence). The CDR3: CAARDRGPGELFF. In DNA form, the CDR3 reads TGTGCCGCCCGGGACAGGGGACCCGGGGAGCTGTTTTTT.

This rearrangement joins TRBV4-2 to TRBJ1-4, with D tentatively TRBD1 (6 bases). CDR3 length: 16 amino acids. Per the germline V gene, CDR1 is LGHNA and CDR2 is YNFKEQ. With 3 bases removed from V and 4 bases from J, the gap between germline ends came to 15 bases. The CDR3 DNA sequence: TGTGCCAGCAGCCACACCCTCAGGGGAAGTAATGAAAAACTGTTTTTT. It is translated as CASSHTLRGSNEKLFF.

The rearrangement links TRBV7-9 to TRBJ2-7; D is perhaps TRBD2 (6 bases). V gave up 5 bases and J gave up 6 bases, with 11 bases separating them. The CDR3 is 12 amino acids. Germline CDR1 SEHNR, CDR2 FQNEAQ (reference sequence). The CDR3 DNA is TGTGCCAGCAGCCGCCGAGCGGGCGAGCAGTACTTC. It yields the protein CASSRRAGEQYF.